This TCR beta chain was sequenced in a study of T cell repertoires in cytomegalovirus infection (dated by TCRdb to about 2019). Background on the whole study: The HLA type of each donor mattered for the analysis, because public TCR beta signatures pointed to carriage of CMV infection along with the matching HLA type. What the work shows at the level of the full study, not this receptor alone: In both this cohort and an independent cohort of more than 350 donors, the cumulative frequency of public TCR beta family members distinguished carriers of CMV infection plus the relevant HLA type. The ex vivo response was dominated by HLA-C-restricted CMV-specific TCR beta clonotypes, and the single most frequent clonotype in two of eight donors was supplied by these HLA-C-restricted clonotypes.

Details on this clonotype: It lacks a known antigen. Base qualities are not recorded, but no much larger clone differs from it by a single base.

The instrument was an Illumina HiSeq 1500. In TCRdb, the public reads were trimmed at Q25 with fastp and aligned with MiXCR, with productive beta chains retained. Rows are unified per CDR3 protein, each entry keeping the most common DNA and genes. This sample is represented by about 740,000 distinct CDR3 sequences; 35% to 40% of them were singletons. Clones ranked in the top ten supply about 2.8% of the sample. Including cysteine and phenylalanine, the CDR3 has 17 amino acids. Kept here is only the CDR3 DNA, which spans 51 bases and is read in frame from base 1. The junction shows trimming of 1 base on V and 0 bases on J, plus 15 bases between the germline ends.

The TCR comes from a human donor in good health (CMV status not recorded). Some clones in this sample may be carry-over from other donors' samples. The sequencing input was PBMCs. The chain uses TRBV12-3 or TRBV12-4 and TRBJ1-2; the D gene is possibly TRBD1, with 6 bases matching. The nucleotide sequence is given as TGTGCCAGCAGTTTAGGATCAAGACAGGTCGCTAACTATGGCTACACCTTC. Its coded protein is CASSLGSRQVANYGYTF.